One and the same sample provided the 6 T cell receptor beta chains below, sequenced in a study of Graves' ophthalmopathy and Graves' hyperthyroidism. RNA transcripts were the source from which TCR beta CDR3 regions were amplified. In the first round, RT-PCR was carried out with HTBI primers, and a multiplex PCR formed the second round. TCRdb reprocessed the multiplex PCR reads with MiXCR, giving one entry per CDR3 protein. The sample holds 40,000 to 45,000 distinct CDR3 sequences, about 50% seen once. Sequenced input: peripheral blood. The receptors stem from an adult man with Graves' ophthalmopathy.

V usage is TRBV4-1 and J usage is TRBJ2-7, with 7 positions matching TRBD2. Germline CDR1 and CDR2: MGHRA and YSYEKL. The CDR3 consists of 13 residues. The CDR3 reads CAVPGLPSYEQYF. In DNA, the CDR3 is TGCGCAGTTCCGGGACTACCTTCCTACGAGCAGTACTTC.

This clonotype was detected once. The genes are TRBV5-4 and TRBJ2-7; D gene unclear. Germline assignment: CDR1 SGHNT and CDR2 YYREEE (reference sequence). The CDR3 is 15 residues long. Trimming took off 1 base at V and 7 bases at J, with 18 bases between the two ends. The CDR3 is CASSLLSTGVKEQYF. For the CDR3, the DNA is TGTGCCAGCAGCTTGTTGTCGACCGGAGTGAAAGAGCAGTACTTC. The full variable domain, its missing parts supplied by reference TRBV5-4 and TRBJ2-7, is ETGVTQSPTHLIKTRGQQVTLRCSSQSGHNTVSWYQQALGQGPQFIFQYYREEENGRGNFPPRFSGLQFPNYSSELNVNALELDDSALYLCASSLLSTGVKEQYFGPGTRLTVT.

As for this clonotype: This CDR3 is missing its conserved last phenylalanine or tryptophan, likely due to a read error. The DNA is omitted, as the CDR3 cannot be located on it reliably, and the CDR3 follows TCRdb's listing. The rearrangement uses TRBV7-9 and TRBJ2-6; TRBD1, the table's D call, was not compared with the DNA. Ends included, the CDR3 has 20 residues. Germline V gene data show CDR1 as SEHNR and CDR2 as FQNEAQ (reference sequence). The CDR3 region is CASSYRDRDKWDSGANVLVL.

This chain connects TRBV7-2 to TRBJ2-5; maybe TRBD1 (5 bases). CDR3 length equals 15 residues. The germline CDR1 and CDR2 sequences are SGHTA and FQGNSA. The V end lost 1 base, the J end lost 5 bases, and 14 bases lay between the germline ends. The CDR3 DNA reads TGTGCCAGCAGCTTAGAGGGGTTTGGCTTGGAGACCCAGTACTTC. The encoded protein is CASSLEGFGLETQYF.

This sequence joins TRBV24-1 and TRBJ2-7; D is unresolved. V lost 5 bases to trimming and J lost 0 bases, with 10 bases between them. The length of the CDR3 is 14 residues. From germline, CDR1 is KGHDR and CDR2 SFDVKD. In nucleotides, the CDR3 is TGTGCCACCAGTGCACCTCCGTGCTCCTACGAGCAGTACGTC. Encoded protein: CATSAPPCSYEQYV.

This clonotype has a count of ten or more. In nucleotides, the CDR3 is TGTGCCAGCAGCTTGAGGGGTCTAGGAGAGACCCAGTACTTC. Translated: CASSLRGLGETQYF. This sequence joins TRBV5-5 and TRBJ2-5; possible D gene TRBD1, 5 bases. The CDR3 covers 14 residues. V was clipped by 1 base and J by 4 bases, with 11 bases between them. Germline assignment: CDR1 SGHKS and CDR2 YYEKEE (reference sequence).